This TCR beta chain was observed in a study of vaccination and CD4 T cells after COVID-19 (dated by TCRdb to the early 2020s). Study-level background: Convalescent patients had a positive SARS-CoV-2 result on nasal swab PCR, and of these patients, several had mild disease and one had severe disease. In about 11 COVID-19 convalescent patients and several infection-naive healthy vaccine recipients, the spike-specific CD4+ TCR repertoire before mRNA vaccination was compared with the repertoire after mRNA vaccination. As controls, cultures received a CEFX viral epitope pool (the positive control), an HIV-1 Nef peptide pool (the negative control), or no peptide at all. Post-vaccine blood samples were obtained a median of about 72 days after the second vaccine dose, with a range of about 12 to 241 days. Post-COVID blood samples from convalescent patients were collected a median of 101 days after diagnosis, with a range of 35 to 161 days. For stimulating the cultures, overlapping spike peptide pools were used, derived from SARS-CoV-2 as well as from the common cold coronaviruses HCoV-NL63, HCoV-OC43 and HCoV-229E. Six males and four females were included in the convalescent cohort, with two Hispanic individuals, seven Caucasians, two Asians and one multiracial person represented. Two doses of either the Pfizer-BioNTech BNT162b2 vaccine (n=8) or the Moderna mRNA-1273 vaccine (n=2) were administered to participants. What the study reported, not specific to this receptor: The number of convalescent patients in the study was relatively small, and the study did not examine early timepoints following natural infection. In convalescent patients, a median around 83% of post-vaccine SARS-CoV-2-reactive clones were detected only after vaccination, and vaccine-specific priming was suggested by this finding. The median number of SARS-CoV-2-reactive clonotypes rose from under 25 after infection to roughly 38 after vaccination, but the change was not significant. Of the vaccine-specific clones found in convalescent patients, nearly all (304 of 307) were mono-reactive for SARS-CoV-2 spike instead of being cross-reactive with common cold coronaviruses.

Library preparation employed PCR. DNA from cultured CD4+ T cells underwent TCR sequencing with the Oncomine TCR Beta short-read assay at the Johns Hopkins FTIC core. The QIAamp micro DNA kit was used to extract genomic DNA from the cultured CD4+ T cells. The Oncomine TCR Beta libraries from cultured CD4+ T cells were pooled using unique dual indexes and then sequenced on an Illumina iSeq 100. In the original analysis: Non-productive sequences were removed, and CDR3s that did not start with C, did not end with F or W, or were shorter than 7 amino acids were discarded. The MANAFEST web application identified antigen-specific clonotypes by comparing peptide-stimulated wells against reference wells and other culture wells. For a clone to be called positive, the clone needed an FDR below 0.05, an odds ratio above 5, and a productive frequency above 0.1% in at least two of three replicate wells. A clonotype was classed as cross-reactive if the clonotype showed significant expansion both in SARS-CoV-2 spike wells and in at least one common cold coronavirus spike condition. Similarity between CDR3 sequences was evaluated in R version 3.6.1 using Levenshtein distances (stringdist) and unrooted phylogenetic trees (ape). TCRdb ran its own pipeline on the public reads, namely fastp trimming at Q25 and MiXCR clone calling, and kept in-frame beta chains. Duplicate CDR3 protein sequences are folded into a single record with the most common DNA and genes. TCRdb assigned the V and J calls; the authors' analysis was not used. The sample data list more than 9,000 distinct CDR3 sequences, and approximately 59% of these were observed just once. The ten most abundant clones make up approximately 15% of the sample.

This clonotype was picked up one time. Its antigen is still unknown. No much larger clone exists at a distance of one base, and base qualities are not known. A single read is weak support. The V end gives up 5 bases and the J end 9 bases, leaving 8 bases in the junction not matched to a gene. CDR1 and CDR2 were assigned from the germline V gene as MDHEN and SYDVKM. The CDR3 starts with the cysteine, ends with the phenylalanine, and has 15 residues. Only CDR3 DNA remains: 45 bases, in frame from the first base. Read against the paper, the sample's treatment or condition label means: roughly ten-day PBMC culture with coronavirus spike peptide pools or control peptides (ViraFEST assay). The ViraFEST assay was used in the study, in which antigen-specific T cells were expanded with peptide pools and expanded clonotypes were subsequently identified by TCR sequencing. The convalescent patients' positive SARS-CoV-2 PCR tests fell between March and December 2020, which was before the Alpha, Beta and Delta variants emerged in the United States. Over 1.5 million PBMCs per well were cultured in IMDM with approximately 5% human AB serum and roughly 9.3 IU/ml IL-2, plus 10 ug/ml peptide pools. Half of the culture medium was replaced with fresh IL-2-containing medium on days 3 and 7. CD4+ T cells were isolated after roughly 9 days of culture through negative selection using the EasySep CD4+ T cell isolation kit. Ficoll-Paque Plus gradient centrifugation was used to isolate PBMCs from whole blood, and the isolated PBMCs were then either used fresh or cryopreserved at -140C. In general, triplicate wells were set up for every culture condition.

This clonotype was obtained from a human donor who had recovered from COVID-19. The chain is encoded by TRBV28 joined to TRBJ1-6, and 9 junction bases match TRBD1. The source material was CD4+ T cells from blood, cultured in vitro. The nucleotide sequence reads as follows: TGTGCCAGCAGTCCCCGAGGGACAGGGCCTTCACCCCTCCACTTT. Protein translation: CASSPRGTGPSPLHF.